The rows below give T cell receptor beta chains drawn from one sample of a study of blood T cell repertoires in COVID-19. Produced via immunoSEQ multiplex PCR; TCRdb's table is partial and in-frame only. The sample consists of 250,000 to 300,000 clones, 89% of them appearing once. The sequencing input was PBMCs or T cells enriched from blood (not recorded which). The receptor source for this set is a woman aged 55-70 years who had recovered from COVID-19. CDR3s leave out the opening cysteine and the closing phenylalanine or tryptophan.

v_gene,j_gene,CDR3aa
TRBV29-1,TRBJ2-3,SARGSGTQY
TRBV30,TRBJ1-3,ALLGDEGGNTIY
TRBV7-7,TRBJ2-1,ASSLWTGADEQF
TRBV10-1,TRBJ2-1,ASSRTQGGNNEQF
TRBV30,TRBJ1-3,AWSLSGNSGNTIY
TRBV7-2,TRBJ2-1,ASSSGTGAYNEQF
TRBV3-1/TRBV3-2,TRBJ1-1,ASSLTRGTEAF
TRBV27,TRBJ2-1,ASSLFSAPLARGNEQF
TRBV28,TRBJ1-5,ASGGWGVSNQPQH
TRBV30,TRBJ2-7,AWTGGGLRHEQY
TRBV28,TRBJ1-2,ASSRTGAGYT
TRBV13,TRBJ2-1,ASSADRTLSYNEQF